The clone carrying this TCR beta chain showed up just a few times. The junction departs from the called germline gene at one end, perhaps through a read error. These data come from a study of tumor-infiltrating lymphocytes in primary liver carcinoma. Between about 18 and 33 mg of unsorted bulk tissue served as the source from which RNA and DNA were co-extracted. Constant-region priming of approximately 500 ng total RNA yielded TCR beta cDNA. A slightly modified ARM-PCR protocol with three nested multiplex PCR rounds produced these TCR beta libraries. TCRdb re-called the multiplex PCR reads through MiXCR, storing one row per CDR3 protein. The sample shows around 37,000 distinct CDR3 sequences, approximately 82% of them seen only once. The receptor comes from a man aged 35-49 years with primary liver carcinoma and hepatitis B virus infection. Sequencing was performed on tumor-adjacent normal liver tissue.

The CDR3 nucleotides are TGTGCCAGCAGGTTACAGGGGGCAAGCTCTGGGGCCAACGTCCTTACTTTC. It is translated as CASRLQGASSGANVLTF. The chain employs TRBV12-3 or TRBV12-4 and TRBJ2-6, with 9 bases matching TRBD1. This CDR3 has 17 amino acids.